One sample yielded the 19 T cell receptor beta chains listed below, sequenced in a study of blood T cell repertoires in COVID-19 (dated by TCRdb to 2020 to 2021). Libraries came from the immunoSEQ multiplex PCR assay. TCRdb carries this immuneACCESS record with in-frame sequences only. Its versions omit some clonotypes, under half of them owing to an unresolved V gene in the studies checked, with the rest unexplained. This sample gives 100,000 to 150,000 clones in total; about 88% of them show up just once. Of the sample, approximately 1.2% falls within the top ten clones. The sequencing input was peripheral blood. These receptors were taken from a woman at least 80 years old with acute or convalescent COVID-19.

The chain recombines TRBV7-2 with TRBJ1-2, with a tentative D call TRBD1 (5 bases). The germline gives CDR1 SGHTA, CDR2 FQGNSA. The CDR3 is 15 residues long. Trimming took 0 bases from V and 0 from J, leaving 8 bases between them. As DNA, the CDR3 is TGTGCCAGCAGCTTAGCGGGGGGGACTAACTATGGCTACACCTTC. Its protein product is CASSLAGGTNYGYTF.

This clone occurred once. One junction end does not reproduce the germline sequence, and a read error may be involved. J is TRBJ1-2 and V is TRBV12-3 or TRBV12-4, with 7 positions matching TRBD1. The CDR3 covers 13 residues. In nucleotides, the CDR3 is TGTGCCAGCACCACTCCTGGACAGGACCTCCTAAGATTC. Protein: CASTTPGQDLLRF.

J is TRBJ2-1 and V is TRBV2, with 9 bases identical to TRBD1. Losses at the gene ends were 5 bases for V and 4 bases for J; bases not matched to a gene: 6. The CDR3 has 15 residues. Germline CDR1 and CDR2: SNHLY and FYNNEI. CDR3: CASSLDRGGYNEQFF. The CDR3 DNA is TGTGCCAGCAGTCTCGACAGGGGGGGATACAATGAGCAGTTCTTC.

The J gene is TRBJ2-1, the V gene TRBV6-2 or TRBV6-3; 14 bases are a match to TRBD2. Germline loops: CDR1 MNHEY, CDR2 SVGEGT. V lost 0 bases, J lost 7 bases, and 8 bases stayed unmatched. The CDR3 runs 18 residues. CDR3 nucleotides: TGTGCCAGCAGTTACTCTCTGACTAGCGGGGGGGCTCGGAATGAGCAGTTCTTC. Translation gives CASSYSLTSGGARNEQFF.

The V and J genes are TRBV2 and TRBJ1-1; D perhaps matches TRBD1 (6 bases). The CDR3 covers 14 residues. Deletions cut 7 bases from V and 5 bases from J, with 17 bases between. Germline V lookup: CDR1 SNHLY, CDR2 FYNNEI. This CDR3 reads CASMNRVGSTEAFF. The CDR3 DNA reads TGTGCCAGCATGAACAGGGTCGGGTCGACTGAAGCTTTCTTT.

In DNA form, the CDR3 reads TGCGCCAGCAGCTTTACCCTCCGGGAGGGGGCATACCGCGAGCAGTACTTC. Amino acid sequence: CASSFTLREGAYREQYF. The V gene is TRBV5-1, the J gene TRBJ2-7; weak D call: TRBD2 (8 bases). Per the germline V gene, CDR1 is SGHRS and CDR2 is YFSETQ. Deletions cut 2 bases from V and 6 bases from J, with 24 bases between. This CDR3 is built from 17 residues.

The table lists this clone with a count of one. This chain connects TRBV5-4 to TRBJ2-3; D is perhaps TRBD1 (6 bases). Germline V gene data show CDR1 as SGHNT and CDR2 as YYREEE (reference sequence). This CDR3 spans 15 amino acids. V was cut by 5 bases and J by 3 bases, with 16 bases left in between. CDR3 sequence reads: CASRQQGRGTDTQYF. CDR3 DNA sequence: TGTGCCAGCAGGCAACAGGGTCGTGGTACAGATACGCAGTATTTT. The whole variable domain, remainder taken from reference TRBV5-4 and TRBJ2-3, is ETGVTQSPTHLIKTRGQQVTLRCSSQSGHNTVSWYQQALGQGPQFIFQYYREEENGRGNFPPRFSGLQFPNYSSELNVNALELDDSALYLCASRQQGRGTDTQYFGPGTRLTVL.

The CDR3, as DNA: TGTGCCAGCAGTGAACAGGGACAGCTAGATACGCAGTATTTT. Translated, it gives CASSEQGQLDTQYF. The chain is built from TRBV6-1 and TRBJ2-3, with 7 bases identical to TRBD1. Germline CDR1 is MNHNS and CDR2 is SASEGT. The CDR3 length is 14 residues. Trimming took 2 bases from V and 5 from J; bases not matched to a gene: 4.

The genes are TRBV5-4 and TRBJ2-3; the match to TRBD2 covers 11 bases. This CDR3 region has 16 residues. V lost 3 bases and J lost 3; bases outside the gene matches: 6. Germline loops: CDR1 SGHNT, CDR2 YYREEE (reference sequence). The CDR3, as DNA: TGTGCCAGCAGCTCAAGACTAGCGGGGCCGACAGATACGCAGTATTTT. Its translation: CASSSRLAGPTDTQYF.

The J gene is TRBJ2-5, the V gene TRBV5-1; 11 bases line up with TRBD1. The CDR3 runs to 16 residues. The trim removed 4 bases at V and 4 bases at J, leaving 9 bases unmatched. Germline CDR1 is SGHRS and CDR2 is YFSETQ. CDR3 DNA sequence: TGCGCCAGCAGCCCTAGGACAGGGGGCTTGGGAGAGACCCAGTACTTC. Translated: CASSPRTGGLGETQYF.

CDR3 amino acids: CASSPTHVGGDGYTF. DNA of the CDR3: TGCGCCAGCAGCCCTACACATGTCGGGGGAGATGGCTACACCTTC. The chain joins TRBV4-3 to TRBJ1-2; D perhaps matches TRBD1 (5 bases). CDR3 length: 15 residues. Per the germline V gene, CDR1 is LGHNA and CDR2 is YSLEER. The germline V and J ends were trimmed by 4 bases and 6 bases, with 18 bases remaining between them.

This clone was counted a single time. The chain has TRBV2 and TRBJ2-7, with D possibly matching TRBD2 (5 bases). Germline CDR1 and CDR2: SNHLY and FYNNEI. Trimming removed 2 bases from V and 2 bases from J, with 10 bases in between. The CDR3 is 14 amino acids. Here the CDR3 DNA reads TGTGCCAGCAGTGAACCGGGAAAACCCTACGAGCAGTACTTC. Translation: CASSEPGKPYEQYF. The full variable domain, with the rest looked up from reference TRBV2 and TRBJ2-7, is EPEVTQTPSHQVTQMGQEVILRCVPISNHLYFYWYRQILGQKVEFLVSFYNNEISEKSEIFDDQFSVERPDGSNFTLKIRSTKLEDSAMYFCASSEPGKPYEQYFGPGTRLTVT.

The chain combines TRBV7-8 with TRBJ1-2; weak D call: TRBD1 (5 bases). The CDR3 length is 13 residues. V shed 5 bases and J shed 7 bases, with 14 bases lying between them. Germline CDR1 reads SGHVS; CDR2 reads FQNEAQ. This chain's CDR3 is CASSPARGLGYTF. In nucleotides, the CDR3 is TGTGCCAGCAGCCCAGCTAGGGGTCTTGGCTACACCTTC.

The gene calls are TRBV2 and TRBJ2-7, with D possibly matching TRBD1 (5 bases). Germline V gene lookup returns CDR1 SNHLY and CDR2 FYNNEI. Deletions cut 4 bases from V and 1 base from J, with 11 bases between. The CDR3 sequence is 14 residues long. CDR3 protein: CASSAQGASYEQYF. The CDR3 DNA reads as TGTGCCAGCAGTGCCCAGGGCGCTTCCTACGAGCAGTACTTC.

V is TRBV7-2 and J is TRBJ2-3, with TRBD2 matching over 16 bases. V dropped 1 base and J dropped 5; count of bases not matched to a gene: 6. Per the germline V gene, CDR1 is SGHTA and CDR2 is FQGNSA. The CDR3 contains 18 residues. The CDR3 protein is CASSLVGTSGGARDTQYF. For the CDR3, the DNA is TGTGCCAGCAGCTTAGTCGGGACTAGCGGGGGGGCCAGAGATACGCAGTATTTT.

The genes are TRBV5-1 and TRBJ2-7; the D gene is possibly TRBD2 (5 bases). CDR3 size: 12 residues. Germline V gene lookup returns CDR1 SGHRS and CDR2 YFSETQ. V was clipped by 6 bases and J by 5 bases, with 12 bases between them. The DNA for the CDR3 is TGCGCCAGCACACGGACGGGGAACGAGCAGTACTTC. Residues: CASTRTGNEQYF.

The CDR3 coding sequence is TGTGCCAGCAGTTCCTCGGGACTAGGCGCAAATGAGCAGTTCTTC. Translation gives CASSSSGLGANEQFF. J is TRBJ2-1 and V is TRBV28, with 8 bases lining up with TRBD2. V was clipped by 4 bases and J by 7 bases; unmatched bases: 9. In germline, CDR1 is MDHEN, CDR2 SYDVKM. There are 15 residues in the CDR3.

The CDR3 spells CASSQEGSKRREKLFF. The CDR3 DNA sequence: TGTGCCAGCAGCCAAGAAGGTAGCAAGAGGAGGGAAAAACTGTTTTTT. This chain uses TRBV4-2 with TRBJ1-4; D is uncertain. The ends were cut back, 0 bases at V and 8 bases at J, with 16 bases in the middle. Germline V gives CDR1 LGHNA, CDR2 YNFKEQ. The CDR3 loop spans 16 amino acids.

The chain carries TRBV18 and TRBJ1-4; TRBD1 is a possible D gene (5 bases). The germline V gene encodes CDR1 KGHSH and CDR2 LQKENI. The CDR3 has 16 residues. V lost 3 bases to trimming and J lost 0 bases, with 11 bases between them. CDR3 bases: TGTGCCAGCTCACCTACAGGCACTCCAACTAATGAAAAACTGTTTTTT. It translates to CASSPTGTPTNEKLFF.